This T cell receptor (beta chain) is drawn from a study of regulatory T cells in long-lasting Graves disease. Many counts were recorded for this clonotype. As for time point: newly diagnosed GD, antithyroid drugs for less than 3 months. The authors made the TCR library using RNA they extracted from PBMCs. Combining iRepertoire HTBI primers with Arm-PCR of CDR3 regions, the authors built TCR beta libraries. TCRdb recomputed calls from the multiplex PCR reads with MiXCR, one row per CDR3 protein. Of 350,000 to 450,000 distinct CDR3 sequences listed, about a sixth are singletons. The sample was also reused in another study, on T cells in Graves' hyperthyroidism and ophthalmopathy.

The sequence was obtained from a man in his forties with Graves disease. The input for sequencing was peripheral blood mononuclear cells (PBMCs), taken at new diagnosis, from a patient treated with antithyroid drugs.

The CDR3 loop reads CASSPPSGHQTEQYF. As DNA, the CDR3 is TGTGCCAGCAGCCCACCCTCGGGGCACCAAACCGAGCAGTACTTC. This chain links TRBV16 with TRBJ2-7; either TRBD1 or TRBD2 may supply D (5 bases each). The CDR3 contains 15 residues. V shed 4 bases and J shed 6 bases, with 19 bases lying between them. Germline CDR1 and CDR2: KGHSY and FQNENV.